One sample yielded the 7 T cell receptor beta chains listed below, sequenced in a study of PD-1 blockade in classical Hodgkin lymphoma. Time point here: cycle 4 day 1 (C4D1), after around six weeks of nivolumab. Each patient experienced a relapse that followed autologous stem cell transplantation, and brentuximab vedotin exposure varied. Profiled with immunoSEQ multiplex PCR; TCRdb holds only in-frame clones, not every one. The sample carries 40,000 to 55,000 clones, just under 80% recorded once. The sequences come from peripheral blood mononuclear cells (PBMCs), collected before the fourth cycle of nivolumab. The receptor source for this set is a human donor with classical Hodgkin lymphoma.

The rearrangement links TRBV19 to TRBJ2-5, with 8 positions matching TRBD1. CDR1 LNHDA and CDR2 SQIVND come from the germline V gene (reference sequence). The CDR3 has 15 amino acids. V shed 7 bases and J 3 bases; nucleotides not matched to a gene: 10. The CDR3 here is CASMDRVGFEETQYF. In DNA form, the CDR3 reads TGTGCCAGTATGGACAGGGTCGGCTTCGAAGAGACCCAGTACTTC.

This chain links TRBV5-1 with TRBJ1-2; D unresolved. The germline V and J ends were trimmed by 4 bases and 3 bases, with 10 bases remaining between them. The CDR3 has 13 amino acids. CDR1 and CDR2 from the germline V gene are SGHRS and YFSETQ. The CDR3: CASSPDADYGYTF. The CDR3, as DNA: TGCGCCAGCAGCCCCGACGCGGACTATGGCTACACCTTC.

The chain has TRBV4-3 and TRBJ2-3, with D perhaps matching TRBD2 (5 bases). V was cut by 4 bases and J by 2 bases, with 10 bases left in between. This CDR3 has 14 residues. Per the germline V gene, CDR1 is LGHNA and CDR2 is YSLEER. Here the CDR3 reads CASSPNDYTDTQYF. The CDR3 nucleotides are TGCGCCAGCAGCCCAAACGACTACACAGATACGCAGTATTTT.

The chain is built from TRBV6-5 and TRBJ1-2, with unresolved D. The CDR3 totals 12 residues. CDR1 MNHEY and CDR2 SVGAGI come from the germline V gene. The V gene lost 2 bases and the J gene lost 8 bases, with 9 bases spanning the gap. This CDR3 is CASSYRGNGYTF. The CDR3 nucleotides read TGTGCCAGCAGTTACCGAGGGAACGGCTACACCTTC.

The rearrangement uses TRBV7-6 and TRBJ1-1; possible D gene TRBD1, 5 bases. Germline CDR1 reads SGHVS; CDR2 reads FNYEAQ. V lost 5 bases, J lost 2 bases, and 12 bases lay in between. The CDR3 length is 14 residues. In nucleotides, the CDR3 is TGTGCCAGCAGCCCCGAACGGACAAACACTGAAGCTTTCTTT. Protein: CASSPERTNTEAFF.

The rearrangement uses TRBV11-1 and TRBJ2-3; 10 positions match TRBD1. The V and J ends lost 0 bases and 4 bases, in that order; junction bases with no gene match: 1. CDR1 is SGHAT and CDR2 is FQDESV in the germline V gene (reference sequence). The CDR3 runs 15 residues. The DNA of the CDR3 is TGTGCCAGCAGCTTAGCGGGGACAGGGGCAGATACGCAGTATTTT. Encoded protein: CASSLAGTGADTQYF.

The chain recombines TRBV2 with TRBJ2-7, with TRBD1 matching 7 bases. Germline V gives CDR1 SNHLY, CDR2 FYNNEI. The CDR3 loop spans 14 amino acids. The junction had 6 bases not matched to a gene; V was cut back by 6 bases and J by 1 base. CDR3 protein: CASSPDRNSYEQYF. The CDR3, as DNA: TGTGCCAGCAGCCCGGACAGGAATTCCTACGAGCAGTACTTC.